This is a list of T cell receptor beta chains from one sample in a study of early T cells in non-severe SARS-CoV-2 infection. TCRdb independently ran MiXCR on the 5' RACE reads; one entry per CDR3 protein. The sample has 60,000 to 65,000 distinct CDR3 sequences; approximately 12% are singletons. Sequenced input: whole blood. These receptors all come from an adult who was a healthcare worker with PCR-confirmed SARS-CoV-2 infection or an uninfected control (not recorded which). Both conserved end residues are part of each CDR3. D genes are given only for firm matches. The size field is filled for only some rows; it gives once, few, many or a size class.

D gene	V gene	clone size	J gene	CDR3 DNA	CDR3 protein
NA	TRBV28	many	TRBJ2-7	TGTGCCAGCAGTTTATCTCCCCGGGGGGCAAACGAGCAGTACTTC	CASSLSPRGANEQYF
NA	TRBV11-3	many	TRBJ2-1	TGTGCCAGCAGCTTAGATTCGAGGTCAACTTACAATGAGCAGTTCTTC	CASSLDSRSTYNEQFF
TRBD1	TRBV6-5	few	TRBJ1-1	TGTGCCAGCAGACGACAGGGTTTAAACACTGAAGCTTTCTTT	CASRRQGLNTEAFF
TRBD1	TRBV28	many	TRBJ1-6	TGTGCCAGCAACGACAGGGAATTATGGCCCCTCCACTTT	CASNDRELWPLHF
NA	TRBV6-5	NA	TRBJ2-1	TGTGCCAGCAGTTACGGGGGGTCTGAGTTCTTC	CASSYGGSEFF
TRBD2	TRBV3-1	many	TRBJ2-3	TGTGCCAGCAGCCAAGGTGCGGGGGGCCGAGATACGCAGTATTTT	CASSQGAGGRDTQYF
NA	TRBV11-1	NA	TRBJ1-2	TGTGCCAGCAGCTTTTTTGCAACTGACTATGGCTACACCTTC	CASSFFATDYGYTF
NA	TRBV2	NA	TRBJ1-4	TGTGCCAGCAGTATGACAGCTCGTGATGAAAAACTGTTTTTT	CASSMTARDEKLFF
NA	TRBV6-9	NA	TRBJ1-6	TGTGCCAGCATTTACCCCCGGGCTTACTATAATTCACCCCTCCACTTT	CASIYPRAYYNSPLHF
NA	TRBV11-2	many	TRBJ2-3	TGTGCCAGCAGCCGAGGGGCTTCCACAGATACGCAGTATTTT	CASSRGASTDTQYF
TRBD2	TRBV20-1	many	TRBJ2-4	TGCAGTGCAACCCCTGGACTAGCGGGGACTTACATTCAGTACTTC	CSATPGLAGTYIQYF
NA	TRBV7-9	few	TRBJ1-2	TGTGCCAGCAGCTTAGTCCAGGATGGCTACACCTTC	CASSLVQDGYTF
NA	TRBV27	few	TRBJ2-2	TGTGCCAGCAGTTTTTTGGGGACACAAACCGGGGAGCTGTTTTTT	CASSFLGTQTGELFF
NA	TRBV20-1	few	TRBJ2-7	TGCAGTGCCCCGGTGGGGACCTCCTACGAGCAGTACTTC	CSAPVGTSYEQYF
NA	TRBV11-2	many	TRBJ2-3	TGTGCCAGCAGCTTAGATAGCCCACGGGACACGCAGTATTTT	CASSLDSPRDTQYF
NA	TRBV30	many	TRBJ1-6	TGTGCCTGGAGTAGGGGCACAAATTCACCCCTCCACTTT	CAWSRGTNSPLHF
NA	TRBV6-5	few	TRBJ2-7	TGTGCCAGCAGCCGCCGACAGATAGAGACCTACGAGCAGTACTTC	CASSRRQIETYEQYF
TRBD1	TRBV18	NA	TRBJ2-3	TGTGCCAGCTCACCGGGACAGGGTGTAGATACGCAGTATTTT	CASSPGQGVDTQYF
TRBD2	TRBV5-1	few	TRBJ2-2	TGCGCCAGCAGCTTGGGCTCTAGCGGGAAGAACACCGGGGAGCTGTTTTTT	CASSLGSSGKNTGELFF
NA	TRBV20-1	few	TRBJ2-4	TGCAGTGCTAGTTCGAGGGTGAGGGGGAACATTCAGTACTTC	CSASSRVRGNIQYF
TRBD1	TRBV5-1	few	TRBJ1-1	TGCGCCAGCAGCTCGGGACAGCCGAACACTGAAGCTTTCTTT	CASSSGQPNTEAFF
NA	TRBV6-6	few	TRBJ2-3	TGTGCCAGCAGTTACTCGATCACAGATACGCAGTATTTT	CASSYSITDTQYF
NA	TRBV18	few	TRBJ2-7	TGTGCCAGCTCACCACCGGGACTTTGGTACGAGCAGTACTTC	CASSPPGLWYEQYF
NA	TRBV6-2/TRBV6-3	NA	TRBJ2-1	TGTGCCAGCAGTTCCCTAGTGAATGAGCAGTTCTTC	CASSSLVNEQFF
NA	TRBV20-1	few	TRBJ2-7	TGCAGTGCTAGAGCAGCCTACTCCTACGAGCAGTACTTC	CSARAAYSYEQYF
NA	TRBV18	few	TRBJ2-1	TGTGCCAGCTCAAAGGGGAATTTTAACAATGAGCAGTTCTTC	CASSKGNFNNEQFF
NA	TRBV5-5	NA	TRBJ2-7	TGTGCCAGCAGCTCTACCGGGAGCCCCTCCTACGAGCAGTACTTC	CASSSTGSPSYEQYF
TRBD1	TRBV10-3	many	TRBJ2-7	TGTGCCATCAGTCCCTCTGACAGGGGCTACGAGCAGTACTTC	CAISPSDRGYEQYF
NA	TRBV19	NA	TRBJ2-2	TGTGCCAGTAGTCCAACAGGGTACGGGGAGCTGTTTTTT	CASSPTGYGELFF
TRBD1	TRBV27	NA	TRBJ1-6	TGTGCCAGCAGTCGACAGGGGTCCTATAATTCACCCCTCCACTTT	CASSRQGSYNSPLHF
TRBD2	TRBV4-1	NA	TRBJ2-3	TGCGCCAGCAGCACCAGAAGTCCGGGACTAGCGGAAGGGTATTCAAGCACAGATACGCAGTATTTT	CASSTRSPGLAEGYSSTDTQYF
NA	TRBV7-2	few	TRBJ2-5	TGTGCCAGCAGCTTAGGTAGTACCCGAGAGACCCAGTACTTC	CASSLGSTRETQYF
NA	TRBV9	many	TRBJ1-6	TGTGCCAGCAGCCCTAGTAGTAGGGTGAATTCACCCCTCCACTTT	CASSPSSRVNSPLHF
TRBD1	TRBV2	many	TRBJ1-5	TGTGCCAGCAGACAGGGGAATGGCAATCAGCCCCAGCATTTT	CASRQGNGNQPQHF
NA	TRBV6-1	NA	TRBJ1-2	TGTGCCAGCAGTGTTGGGACGTTAATCTATGGCTACACCTTC	CASSVGTLIYGYTF
NA	TRBV7-9	few	TRBJ1-1	TGTGCCAGCAGCTTACGACAGATAAACACTGAAGCTTTCTTT	CASSLRQINTEAFF
NA	TRBV5-1	NA	TRBJ2-3	TGCGCCAGCAGCCCAGGGGAGGTCACAGATACGCAGTATTTT	CASSPGEVTDTQYF
NA	TRBV30	few	TRBJ2-5	TGTGCCTGGACAGTCCAAGAGACCCAGTACTTC	CAWTVQETQYF
NA	TRBV7-2	NA	TRBJ1-2	TGTGCCAGCAGCTTATCAGGGATCTATGGCTACACCTTC	CASSLSGIYGYTF
NA	TRBV30	few	TRBJ1-4	TGTGCCTGTGTTTGGAAGGGAGATGAAAAACTGTTTTTT	CACVWKGDEKLFF
NA	TRBV2	few	TRBJ2-2	TGTGCCAGCACCTTTCTAGATACTGTGGAGACCGGGGAGCTGTTTTTT	CASTFLDTVETGELFF
TRBD2	TRBV11-3	many	TRBJ2-1	TGTGCCACCTCTCTGAGCGGGGCCAATGAGCAGTTCTTC	CATSLSGANEQFF
TRBD1	TRBV28	few	TRBJ2-2	TGTGCCAGCAGTACAGGGGGTGGCCAATCGAAGCTGTTTTTT	CASSTGGGQSKLFF
NA	TRBV2	many	TRBJ1-3	TGTGCCAGCAGTGGACAGGTACTCTCTGGAAACACCATATATTTT	CASSGQVLSGNTIYF
NA	TRBV4-2	many	TRBJ1-6	TGTGCCAGCAGCCAAGTTAGGAGGGAGTACAATAATTCACCCCTCCACTTT	CASSQVRREYNNSPLHF
NA	TRBV2	NA	TRBJ2-5	TGTGCCAGCAGTCAGGGAGTTGTTCAAGAGACCCAGTACTTC	CASSQGVVQETQYF
TRBD2	TRBV2	few	TRBJ2-1	TGTGCCAGCACTCTCGGGAGGGGCGATGAGCAGTTCTTC	CASTLGRGDEQFF
NA	TRBV4-3	NA	TRBJ1-2	TGCGCCAGCAGCCACCCAATCAGGGGTCCTCTCCATGGCTACACCTTC	CASSHPIRGPLHGYTF
TRBD1	TRBV27	many	TRBJ2-4	TGTGCCAGCTCAAGCGGACAGGTTAGAAACATTCAGTACTTC	CASSSGQVRNIQYF
NA	TRBV24-1	many	TRBJ2-1	TGTGCCACCAGTGGGTCGGGGGATCAGGGAAGGGACAATGAGCAGTTCTTC	CATSGSGDQGRDNEQFF
NA	TRBV20-1	many	TRBJ1-1	TGCAGTGCTCGAACCCATTTCGGAGCCCCGTTT	CSARTHFGAPF
NA	TRBV12-3/TRBV12-4	many	TRBJ2-7	TGTGCCAGCAGTTTAGAGTACGGGGGTGGCTCCTACGAGCAGTACTTC	CASSLEYGGGSYEQYF
NA	TRBV6-6	NA	TRBJ1-4	TGTGCCAGCAGCCTCGCTAATGAAAAACTGTTTTTT	CASSLANEKLFF